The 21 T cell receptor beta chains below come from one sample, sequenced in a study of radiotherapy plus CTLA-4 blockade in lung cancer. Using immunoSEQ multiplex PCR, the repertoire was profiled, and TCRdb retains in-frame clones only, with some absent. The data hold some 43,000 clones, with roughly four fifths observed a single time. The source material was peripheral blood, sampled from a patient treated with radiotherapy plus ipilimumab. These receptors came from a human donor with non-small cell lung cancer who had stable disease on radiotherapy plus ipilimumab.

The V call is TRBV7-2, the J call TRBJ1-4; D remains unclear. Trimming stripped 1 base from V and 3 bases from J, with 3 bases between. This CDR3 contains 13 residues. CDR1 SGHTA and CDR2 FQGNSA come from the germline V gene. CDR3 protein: CASSLGANEKLFF. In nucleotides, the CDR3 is TGTGCCAGCAGCTTAGGAGCTAATGAAAAACTGTTTTTT.

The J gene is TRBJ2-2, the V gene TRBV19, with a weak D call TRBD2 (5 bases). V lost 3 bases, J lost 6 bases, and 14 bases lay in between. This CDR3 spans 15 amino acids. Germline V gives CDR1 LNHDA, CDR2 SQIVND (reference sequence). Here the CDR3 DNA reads TGTGCCAGTAGTATCGCGGGTCTTAGCCCCGGGGAGCTGTTTTTT. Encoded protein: CASSIAGLSPGELFF.

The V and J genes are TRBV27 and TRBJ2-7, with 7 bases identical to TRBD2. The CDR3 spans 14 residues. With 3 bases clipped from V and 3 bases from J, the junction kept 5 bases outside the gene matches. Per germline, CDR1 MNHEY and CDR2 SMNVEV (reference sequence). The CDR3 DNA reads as TGTGCCAGCAGTTTTCGGGAGGAGAACTACGAGCAGTACTTC. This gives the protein CASSFREENYEQYF.

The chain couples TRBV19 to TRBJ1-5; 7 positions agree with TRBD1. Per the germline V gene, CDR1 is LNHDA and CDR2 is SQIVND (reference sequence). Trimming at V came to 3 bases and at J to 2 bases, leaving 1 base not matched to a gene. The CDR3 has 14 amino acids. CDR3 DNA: TGTGCCAGTAGTATGCAGGGGGGCAATCAGCCCCAGCATTTT. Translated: CASSMQGGNQPQHF.

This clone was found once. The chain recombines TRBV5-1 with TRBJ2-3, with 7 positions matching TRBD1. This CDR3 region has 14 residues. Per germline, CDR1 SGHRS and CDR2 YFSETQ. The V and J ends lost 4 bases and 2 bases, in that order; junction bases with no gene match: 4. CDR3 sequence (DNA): TGCGCCAGCAGCCTTGGGACAGACACAGATACGCAGTATTTT. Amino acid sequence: CASSLGTDTDTQYF. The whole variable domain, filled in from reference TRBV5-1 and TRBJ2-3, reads KAGVTQTPRYLIKTRGQQVTLSCSPISGHRSVSWYQQTPGQGLQFLFEYFSETQRNKGNFPGRFSGRQFSNSRSEMNVSTLELGDSALYLCASSLGTDTDTQYFGPGTRLTVL.

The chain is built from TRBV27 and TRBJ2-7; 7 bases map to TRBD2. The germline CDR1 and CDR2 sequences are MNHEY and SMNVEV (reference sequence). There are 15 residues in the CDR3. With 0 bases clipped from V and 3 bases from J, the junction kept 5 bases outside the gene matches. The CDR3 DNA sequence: TGTGCCAGCAGTTTATCTTGGACTAGAGTCTACGAGCAGTACTTC. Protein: CASSLSWTRVYEQYF.

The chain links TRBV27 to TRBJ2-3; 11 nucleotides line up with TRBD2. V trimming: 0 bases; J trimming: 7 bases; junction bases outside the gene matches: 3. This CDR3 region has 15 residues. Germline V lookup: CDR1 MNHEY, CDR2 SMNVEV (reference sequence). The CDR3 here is CASSLSSGRVHTQYF. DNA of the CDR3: TGTGCCAGCAGTTTATCTAGCGGGAGGGTGCATACGCAGTATTTT.

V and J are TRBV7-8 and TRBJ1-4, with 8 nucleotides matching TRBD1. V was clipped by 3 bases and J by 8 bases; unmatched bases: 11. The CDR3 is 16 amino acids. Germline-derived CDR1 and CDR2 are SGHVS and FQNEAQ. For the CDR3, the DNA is TGTGCCAGCAGCTTGAATTCAGGGGGCGCGGAGGAAAAACTGTTTTTT. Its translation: CASSLNSGGAEEKLFF.

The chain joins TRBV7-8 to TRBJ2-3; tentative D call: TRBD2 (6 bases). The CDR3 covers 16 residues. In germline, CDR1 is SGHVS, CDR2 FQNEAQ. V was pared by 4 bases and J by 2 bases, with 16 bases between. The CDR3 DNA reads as TGTGCCAGCAGCTCCCGAGGAGGGATATCCACAGATACGCAGTATTTT. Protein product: CASSSRGGISTDTQYF.

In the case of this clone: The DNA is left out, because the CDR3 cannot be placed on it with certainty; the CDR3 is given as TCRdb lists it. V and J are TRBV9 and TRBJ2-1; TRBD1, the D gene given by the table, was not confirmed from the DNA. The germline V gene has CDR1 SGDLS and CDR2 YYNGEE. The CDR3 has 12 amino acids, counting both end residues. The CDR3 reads CASSVGQGAPFF.

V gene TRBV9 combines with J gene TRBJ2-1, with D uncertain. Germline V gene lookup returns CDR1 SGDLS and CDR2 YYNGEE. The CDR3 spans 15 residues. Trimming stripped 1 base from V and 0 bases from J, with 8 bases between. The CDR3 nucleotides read TGTGCCAGCAGCGTAACGGTAAACTCCTACAATGAGCAGTTCTTC. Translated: CASSVTVNSYNEQFF.

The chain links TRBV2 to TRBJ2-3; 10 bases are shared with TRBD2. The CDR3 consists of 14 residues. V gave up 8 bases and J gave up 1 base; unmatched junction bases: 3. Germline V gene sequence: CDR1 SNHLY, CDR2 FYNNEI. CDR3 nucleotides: TGTGCCAGCGCCGGGACTAGCGGCACAGATACGCAGTATTTT. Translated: CASAGTSGTDTQYF.

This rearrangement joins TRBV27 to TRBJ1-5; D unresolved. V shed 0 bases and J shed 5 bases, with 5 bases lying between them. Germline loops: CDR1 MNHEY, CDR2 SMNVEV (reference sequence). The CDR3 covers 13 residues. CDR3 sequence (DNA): TGTGCCAGCAGTTTATCGCGGGATCAGCCCCAGCATTTT. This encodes CASSLSRDQPQHF.

CDR3 protein: CASSFGGASGETQYF. CDR3 DNA sequence: TGTGCCAGCAGTTTTGGAGGAGCCAGTGGGGAGACCCAGTACTTC. This chain connects TRBV27 to TRBJ2-5; a possible D gene is TRBD2 (5 bases). Germline V lookup: CDR1 MNHEY, CDR2 SMNVEV (reference sequence). V was cut by 3 bases and J by 5 bases, with 16 bases left in between. The CDR3 covers 15 residues.

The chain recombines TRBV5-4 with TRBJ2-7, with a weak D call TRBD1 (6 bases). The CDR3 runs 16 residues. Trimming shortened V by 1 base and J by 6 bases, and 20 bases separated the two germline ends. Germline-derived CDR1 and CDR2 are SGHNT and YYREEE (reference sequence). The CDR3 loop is CASSLQSRGALSEQYF. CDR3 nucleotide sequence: TGTGCCAGCAGCTTGCAGTCCAGGGGAGCACTCTCCGAGCAGTACTTC.

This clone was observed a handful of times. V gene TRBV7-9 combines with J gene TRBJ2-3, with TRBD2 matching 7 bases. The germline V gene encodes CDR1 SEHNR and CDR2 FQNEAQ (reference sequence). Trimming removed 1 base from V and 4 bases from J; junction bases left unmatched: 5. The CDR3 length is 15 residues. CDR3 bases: TGTGCCAGCAGCTTAGGCGGGAGAGGAGCAGATACGCAGTATTTT. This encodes CASSLGGRGADTQYF.

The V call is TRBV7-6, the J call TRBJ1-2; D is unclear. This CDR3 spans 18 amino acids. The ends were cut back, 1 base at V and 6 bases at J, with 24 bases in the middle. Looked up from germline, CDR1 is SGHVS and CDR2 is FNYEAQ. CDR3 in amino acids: CASSLVGPPGSPRDGYTF. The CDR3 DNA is TGTGCCAGCAGCTTAGTAGGGCCCCCGGGGTCTCCGCGCGATGGCTACACCTTC.

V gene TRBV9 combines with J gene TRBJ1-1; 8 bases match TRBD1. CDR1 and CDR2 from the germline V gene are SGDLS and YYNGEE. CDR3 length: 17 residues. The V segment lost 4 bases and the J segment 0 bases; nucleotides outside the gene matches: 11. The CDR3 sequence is CASSPEGQTGVNTEAFF. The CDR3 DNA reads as TGTGCCAGCAGCCCTGAGGGGCAGACAGGGGTGAACACTGAAGCTTTCTTT.

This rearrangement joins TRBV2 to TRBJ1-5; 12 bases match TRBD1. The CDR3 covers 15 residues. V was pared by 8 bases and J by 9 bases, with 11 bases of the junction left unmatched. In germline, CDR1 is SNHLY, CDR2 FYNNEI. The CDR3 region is CASCPGTGGARPQHF. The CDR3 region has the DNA TGTGCCAGCTGTCCCGGGACAGGGGGCGCCCGGCCCCAGCATTTT.

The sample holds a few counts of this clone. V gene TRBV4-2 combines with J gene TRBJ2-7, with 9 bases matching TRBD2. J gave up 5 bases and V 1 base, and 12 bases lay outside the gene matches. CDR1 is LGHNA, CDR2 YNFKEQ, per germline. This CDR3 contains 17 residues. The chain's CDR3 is CASSQAPPIAGANEQYF. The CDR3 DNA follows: TGTGCCAGCAGCCAAGCTCCACCCATAGCGGGAGCTAACGAGCAGTACTTC.

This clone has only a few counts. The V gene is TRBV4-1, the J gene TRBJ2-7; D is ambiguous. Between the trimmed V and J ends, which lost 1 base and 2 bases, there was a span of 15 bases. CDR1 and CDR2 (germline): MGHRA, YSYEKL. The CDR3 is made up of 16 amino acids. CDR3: CASSQGIQRLTYEQYF. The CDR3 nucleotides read TGCGCCAGCAGCCAAGGAATCCAGCGCCTAACCTACGAGCAGTACTTC.